The clone carrying this T cell receptor (beta chain) was seen a few times. The library attached unique molecular identifiers to individual cDNA molecules. TCRdb analysed the RACE reads with MiXCR anew, one entry per CDR3 protein. The table includes tens of thousands of distinct CDR3 sequences, approximately 11% detected once. Sample time point: pre-sensitization, week 0. The treatment here: therapeutic diphenylcyclopropenone sensitization with weekly scalp DPC. Unfractionated whole blood was the source of the extracted total RNA. The data stem from a study of human T cells and chemical hapten exposure. Per the germline V gene, CDR1 is MNHEY and CDR2 is SMNVEV (reference sequence). J gave up 4 bases and V 5 bases, and 5 bases lay outside the gene matches. CDR3 length: 14 residues.

The clonotype originates from a woman in her fifties or sixties with alopecia areata. Some clones in this sample may be carry-over from other donors' samples. Sequenced here: whole blood, sampled in connection with sensitization to the hapten diphenylcyclopropenone (DPC). The V and J genes are TRBV27 and TRBJ1-3; 7 nucleotides align to TRBD1. In DNA form, the CDR3 reads TGTGCCAGCAGTGCGAAACAGGGGGGAAACACCATATATTTT. Translated, it gives CASSAKQGGNTIYF.